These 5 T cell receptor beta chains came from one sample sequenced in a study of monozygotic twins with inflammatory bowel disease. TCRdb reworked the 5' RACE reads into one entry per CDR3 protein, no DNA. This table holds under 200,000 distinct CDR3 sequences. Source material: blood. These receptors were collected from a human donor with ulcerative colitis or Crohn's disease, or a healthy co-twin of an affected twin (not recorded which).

The CDR3 reads CSVAQGNQPQHF. The genes are TRBV29-1 and TRBJ1-5; TCRdb's assignment of TRBD1 cannot be checked, as there is no DNA. Germline V gene lookup returns CDR1 SQVTM and CDR2 ANQGSEA. There are 12 residues in the CDR3.

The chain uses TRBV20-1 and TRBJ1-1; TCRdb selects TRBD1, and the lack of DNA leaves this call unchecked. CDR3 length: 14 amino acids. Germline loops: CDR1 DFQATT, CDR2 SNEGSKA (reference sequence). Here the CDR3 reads CSASRIEQGGKAFF.

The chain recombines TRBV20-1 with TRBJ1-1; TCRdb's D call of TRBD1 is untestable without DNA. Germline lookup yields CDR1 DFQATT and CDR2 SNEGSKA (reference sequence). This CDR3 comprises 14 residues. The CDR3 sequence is CSAGGGSMNTEAFF.

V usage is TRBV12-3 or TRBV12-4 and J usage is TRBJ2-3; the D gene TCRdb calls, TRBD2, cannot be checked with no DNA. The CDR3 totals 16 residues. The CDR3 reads CASSSRRAGDTDTQYF.

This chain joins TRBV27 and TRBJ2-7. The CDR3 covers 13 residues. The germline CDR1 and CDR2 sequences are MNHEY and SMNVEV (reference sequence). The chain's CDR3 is CASSFATEGEQYF.